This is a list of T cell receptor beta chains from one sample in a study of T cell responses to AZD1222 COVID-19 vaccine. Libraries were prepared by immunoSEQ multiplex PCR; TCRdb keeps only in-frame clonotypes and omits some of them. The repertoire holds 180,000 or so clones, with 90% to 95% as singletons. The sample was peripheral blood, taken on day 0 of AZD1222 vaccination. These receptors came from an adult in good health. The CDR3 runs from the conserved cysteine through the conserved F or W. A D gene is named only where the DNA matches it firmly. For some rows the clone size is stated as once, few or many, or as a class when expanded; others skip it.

CASSSTQVMYTEAFF,TGTGCCAGCAGTTCCACACAGGTAATGTACACTGAAGCTTTCTTT,TRBV27,.,once,TRBJ1-1
CSVEGTRTGELFF,TGCAGCGTTGAGGGGACTAGAACCGGGGAGCTGTTTTTT,TRBV29-1,TRBD2,.,TRBJ2-2
CASSWTDNYGYTF,TGTGCCAGTAGTTGGACAGACAACTATGGCTACACCTTC,TRBV19,.,.,TRBJ1-2
CASMVVGNTEAFF,TGCGCCAGCATGGTCGTGGGGAACACTGAAGCTTTCTTT,TRBV5-1,.,.,TRBJ1-1
CASSLHHRQGGAGGQPQHF,TGTGCCAGCAGTTTACACCACCGACAGGGGGGCGCGGGTGGGCAGCCCCAGCATTTT,TRBV27,TRBD1,.,TRBJ1-5
CASSLWSVGGIQETQYF,TGTGCCAGCAGCTTATGGTCCGTAGGAGGGATCCAAGAGACCCAGTACTTC,TRBV7-2,.,.,TRBJ2-5
CASSAIGRGEEAFF,TGCGCCAGCAGCGCGATTGGGAGAGGTGAGGAAGCTTTCTTT,TRBV5-1,.,once,TRBJ1-1
CASSQSGNQPQHF,TGTGCCAGTAGTCAAAGTGGAAATCAGCCCCAGCATTTT,TRBV19,.,once,TRBJ1-5
CASSYSGSGGVNGYTF,TGTGCCAGCAGTTACTCGGGATCAGGGGGAGTGAATGGCTACACCTTC,TRBV6-5,TRBD1,once,TRBJ1-2
CAWGSGQGNQPQHF,TGTGCCTGGGGTTCGGGACAGGGCAATCAGCCCCAGCATTTT,TRBV30,TRBD1,.,TRBJ1-5